These 22 T cell receptor beta chains came from one sample sequenced in a study of blood T cell repertoires in COVID-19 (dated by TCRdb to the early 2020s). Receptor amplification or capture employed the immunoSEQ multiplex PCR assay. The table was pulled from immuneACCESS by TCRdb, which kept in-frame rearrangements only. Such tables lose some clones; where checked, under half of the loss comes from unresolved V genes, and the rest has no known cause. The sample yields 150,000 to 200,000 clones; roughly 70% were counted once. Together, the top ten hold approximately 3% of the sample. The sequenced sample was peripheral blood. The source is a woman of 80 years or more with acute or convalescent COVID-19.

The chain employs TRBV10-1 and TRBJ2-6, with 8 bases identical to TRBD1. V lost 5 bases and J lost 2; bases outside the gene matches: 2. The CDR3 is 15 amino acids. The germline CDR1 and CDR2 sequences are WNHNN and SYGVQD (reference sequence). CDR3 residues: CASSTGGTGANVLTF. The CDR3 region has the DNA TGCGCCAGCAGTACAGGGGGGACTGGGGCCAACGTCCTGACTTTC.

The chain recombines TRBV19 with TRBJ1-2; 9 bases match TRBD1. The CDR3 extends over 15 amino acids. After removal of 5 bases from V and 4 bases from J, the junction contained 8 bases not matched to a gene. Germline-derived CDR1 and CDR2 are LNHDA and SQIVND (reference sequence). DNA for the CDR3: TGTGCCAGTAGTGGGGGGACAGGGTGGACCTATGGCTACACCTTC. Protein sequence: CASSGGTGWTYGYTF.

This chain connects TRBV10-3 to TRBJ2-2; 13 nucleotides line up with TRBD2. With 6 bases clipped from V and 5 bases from J, the junction kept 3 bases outside the gene matches. From germline, CDR1 is ENHRY and CDR2 SYGVKD. This CDR3 is built from 15 residues. CDR3 sequence: CAIRPLAGGTGELFF. DNA for the CDR3: TGTGCCATCAGGCCACTAGCGGGAGGGACCGGGGAGCTGTTTTTT.

This clone was counted once. This sequence joins TRBV29-1 and TRBJ2-3; D gene uncertain. The CDR3 runs to 14 residues. Germline CDR1 SQVTM, CDR2 ANQGSEA. Trimming cost V 3 bases and J 0 bases, with 10 bases left between them. The CDR3 reads CSVEWPPSTDTQYF. The CDR3 DNA reads TGCAGCGTTGAGTGGCCGCCGAGCACAGATACGCAGTATTTT.

The chain is built from TRBV6-5 and TRBJ2-3; possibly TRBD2 for D (6 bases). Trimming left V 7 bases short and J 6 bases short, with 14 bases between. The CDR3 extends over 13 amino acids. Germline V lookup: CDR1 MNHEY, CDR2 SVGAGI. CDR3 coding DNA: TGTGCCAGCACTCCGGGAGTAGGGGATACGCAGTATTTT. Encoded protein: CASTPGVGDTQYF.

V and J are TRBV7-2 and TRBJ1-2, with a possible D match to TRBD1 (5 bases). There are 14 residues in the CDR3. From germline, CDR1 is SGHTA and CDR2 FQGNSA. Trimming removed 0 bases from V and 2 bases from J, with 7 bases in between. CDR3 amino acids: CASSLAPGNYGYTF. As DNA, the CDR3 is TGTGCCAGCAGCTTAGCCCCAGGGAACTATGGCTACACCTTC.

This clone was seen at least ten times. The chain employs TRBV18 and TRBJ1-1; D possibly corresponds to TRBD1 (6 bases). CDR1 is KGHSH and CDR2 is LQKENI in the germline V gene. This CDR3 has 14 residues. Between the trimmed V and J ends, which lost 2 bases and 4 bases, there was a span of 11 bases. In nucleotides, the CDR3 is TGTGCCAGCTCACCATTTCAGGGGCGCACTGAAGCTTTCTTT. Translation gives CASSPFQGRTEAFF. Supplemented by reference TRBV18 and TRBJ1-1, the full variable domain reads NAGVMQNPRHLVRRRGQEARLRCSPMKGHSHVYWYRQLPEEGLKFMVYLQKENIIDESGMPKERFSAEFPKEGPSILRIQQVVRGDSAAYFCASSPFQGRTEAFFGQGTRLTVV.

The rearrangement links TRBV4-3 to TRBJ2-2; perhaps TRBD2 as D (6 bases). The CDR3 is 15 amino acids. V dropped 4 bases and J dropped 1 base, with 10 bases sitting between them. Germline CDR1 is LGHNA and CDR2 is YSLEER. This CDR3 is CASSPRGGNTGELFF. CDR3 in DNA: TGCGCCAGCAGCCCGCGGGGAGGGAACACCGGGGAGCTGTTTTTT.

CDR3 DNA: TGTGCCAGCAGTAGGGGAGGCGGTGGGGCCAACGTCCTGACTTTC. This translates into CASSRGGGGANVLTF. The chain joins TRBV6-5 to TRBJ2-6; weak D call: TRBD2 (6 bases). From germline, CDR1 is MNHEY and CDR2 SVGAGI. Trimming took off 5 bases at V and 3 bases at J, with 11 bases between the two ends. This CDR3 has 15 residues.

The chain recombines TRBV28 with TRBJ2-1, with D perhaps matching TRBD2 (5 bases). The ends were cut back, 10 bases at V and 4 bases at J, with 8 bases in the middle. The CDR3 is 11 amino acids. CDR1 and CDR2 (germline): MDHEN, SYDVKM. CDR3 sequence reads: CATGIYNEQFF. The CDR3 DNA sequence: TGTGCCACCGGGATTTACAATGAGCAGTTCTTC. Looking up the rest from reference TRBV28 and TRBJ2-1 gives the full variable domain: DVKVTQSSRYLVKRTGEKVFLECVQDMDHENMFWYRQDPGLGLRLIYFSYDVKMKEKGDIPEGYSVSREKKERFSLILESASTNQTSMYLCATGIYNEQFFGPGTRLTVL.

CDR3 coding DNA: TGTGCCAGCAGCTTAACCGGGACTCTCCAAGAGACCCAGTACTTC. This translates into CASSLTGTLQETQYF. V gene TRBV7-3 combines with J gene TRBJ2-5; D perhaps matches TRBD2 (6 bases). Trimming pared 0 bases from V and 1 base from J, leaving 9 bases between. CDR3 length: 15 amino acids. Per the germline V gene, CDR1 is SGHTA and CDR2 is FQGTGA.

The sample holds one count of this clone. The V call is TRBV19, the J call TRBJ1-5; D ambiguous. V was clipped by 3 bases and J by 6 bases, with 15 bases between them. This CDR3 has 15 amino acids. The germline gives CDR1 LNHDA, CDR2 SQIVND (reference sequence). The CDR3 region is CASSISPEPGQPQHF. CDR3 nucleotide sequence: TGTGCCAGTAGTATTTCCCCGGAACCGGGTCAGCCCCAGCATTTT.

This chain uses TRBV19 with TRBJ2-1, with TRBD1 as a possible D gene (6 bases). Trimming pared 3 bases from V and 9 bases from J, leaving 12 bases between. From germline, CDR1 is LNHDA and CDR2 SQIVND (reference sequence). CDR3 length: 13 residues. CDR3 residues: CASSIGQGSEQFF. The CDR3 nucleotides read TGTGCCAGTAGTATCGGCCAGGGGAGTGAGCAGTTCTTC. The full variable domain, its missing parts supplied by reference TRBV19 and TRBJ2-1, is DGGITQSPKYLFRKEGQNVTLSCEQNLNHDAMYWYRQDPGQGLRLIYYSQIVNDFQKGDIAEGYSVSREKKESFPLTVTSAQKNPTAFYLCASSIGQGSEQFFGPGTRLTVL.

V is TRBV19 and J is TRBJ2-7, with TRBD1 identical over 8 bases. Germline CDR1 reads LNHDA; CDR2 reads SQIVND (reference sequence). This CDR3 is built from 15 residues. J lost 3 bases, V lost 4 bases, and 8 bases had no gene match. CDR3 coding DNA: TGTGCCAGTAGTAGGGCCGACAGGGGCCACTACGAGCAGTACTTC. Its translation: CASSRADRGHYEQYF.

The chain combines TRBV7-2 with TRBJ1-1, with D perhaps matching TRBD1 (6 bases). The V end lost 5 bases, the J end lost 7 bases, and 14 bases lay between the germline ends. CDR3 length equals 13 residues. Germline V gene lookup returns CDR1 SGHTA and CDR2 FQGNSA. Here the CDR3 DNA reads TGTGCCAGCAGCCCCCCGGGACACCATGAAGCTTTCTTT. It translates to CASSPPGHHEAFF.

V gene TRBV10-1 combines with J gene TRBJ2-4; TRBD2 aligns across 7 bases. Germline V gene lookup returns CDR1 WNHNN and CDR2 SYGVQD (reference sequence). V shed 0 bases and J 1 base; nucleotides not matched to a gene: 6. The CDR3 extends over 17 amino acids. CDR3 region: CASSESSGSAAKNIQYF. For the CDR3, the DNA is TGCGCCAGCAGTGAGTCTAGCGGGTCGGCGGCCAAAAACATTCAGTACTTC.

The chain carries TRBV9 and TRBJ2-5, with 11 bases matching TRBD2. This CDR3 has 15 amino acids. CDR1 is SGDLS, CDR2 YYNGEE, per germline. V lost 0 bases, J lost 5 bases, and 3 bases stayed unmatched. The CDR3: CASSVGASGRETQYF. As DNA, the CDR3 is TGTGCCAGCAGCGTAGGTGCTAGCGGGAGGGAGACCCAGTACTTC.

This clone was found a few times. V and J are TRBV27 and TRBJ1-6; D not certain. The length of the CDR3 is 15 residues. Trimming pared 5 bases from V and 5 bases from J, leaving 13 bases between. Looked up from germline, CDR1 is MNHEY and CDR2 is SMNVEV (reference sequence). CDR3 region: CASSPRQNHNSPLHF. The CDR3 region has the DNA TGTGCCAGCAGTCCCAGGCAAAACCATAATTCACCCCTCCACTTT.

A word on this clone: This same CDR3 is encoded by further DNA sequences in the sample. The rearrangement links TRBV7-3 to TRBJ2-2; D possibly corresponds to TRBD2 (6 bases). The V end was cut by 5 bases, the J end by 1 base, with 8 bases between. The CDR3 runs 14 residues. Germline V gene data show CDR1 as SGHTA and CDR2 as FQGTGA. CDR3 region: CASSISGNTGELFF. CDR3 bases: TGTGCCAGCAGCATTAGCGGGAACACCGGGGAGCTGTTTTTT.

This chain connects TRBV28 to TRBJ2-5, with 8 bases lining up with TRBD2. The CDR3 extends over 14 amino acids. Unmatched junction bases numbered 8, after V lost 7 bases and J lost 4 bases. Germline CDR1 is MDHEN and CDR2 is SYDVKM. The CDR3 bases are TGTGCCAGCACCAGAAGCGGGAGTGGAGAGACCCAGTACTTC. Its protein product is CASTRSGSGETQYF.

V usage is TRBV2 and J usage is TRBJ2-1; the D gene is possibly TRBD2 (6 bases). Trimming shortened V by 6 bases and J by 10 bases, and 10 bases separated the two germline ends. Germline-derived CDR1 and CDR2 are SNHLY and FYNNEI. There are 11 residues in the CDR3. The DNA of the CDR3 is TGTGCCAGCAGAAGGGAGGACGAGCAGTTCTTC. Protein: CASRREDEQFF.

J is TRBJ1-4 and V is TRBV5-4, with 7 bases lining up with TRBD1. This CDR3 spans 17 amino acids. Germline V gene lookup returns CDR1 SGHNT and CDR2 YYREEE (reference sequence). Trimming at V came to 2 bases and at J to 7 bases, leaving 14 bases not matched to a gene. The CDR3 reads CASSFSGTAHGGEKLFF. CDR3 DNA: TGTGCCAGCAGCTTTTCCGGGACAGCCCATGGGGGTGAAAAACTGTTTTTT. Filled out from reference TRBV5-4 and TRBJ1-4, the complete variable domain reads ETGVTQSPTHLIKTRGQQVTLRCSSQSGHNTVSWYQQALGQGPQFIFQYYREEENGRGNFPPRFSGLQFPNYSSELNVNALELDDSALYLCASSFSGTAHGGEKLFFGSGTQLSVL.